This passage covers 28 T cell receptor beta chains from one sample sequenced in a study of spatial heterogeneity in lung cancer (dated by TCRdb to about 2019). The label giving this sample's time point can be read as: sample taken at primary tumor resection. Library preparation used 5' RACE. TCRdb lists the instrument as NextSeq 500. The public reads were run again by TCRdb, first through fastp at Q25 and then through MiXCR, and only productive beta chains were kept. Identical CDR3 proteins give one entry, which carries the most common genes and DNA. Here the sample has 15,000 to 20,000 distinct CDR3 sequences; around 6% occur a single time. Approximately 3.5% of the sample lies in the top ten. Findings and caveats that apply to the study as a whole: A correlation was observed between the number of expanded intratumoral alpha and beta TCRs and the tumor nonsynonymous mutation count.

Antigen specificity for these receptors is unknown. This material consisted of lung tumor tissue, taken at surgery. All receptors derive from a female donor with early-stage non-small cell lung cancer.

The chain recombines TRBV7-9 with TRBJ2-3; TRBD2 aligns across 8 bases. J gave up 2 bases and V 1 base, and 5 bases lay outside the gene matches. This CDR3 is 16 amino acids long. CDR1 SEHNR and CDR2 FQNEAQ come from the germline V gene (reference sequence). The CDR3 DNA sequence: TGTGCCAGCAGCTTAGTAGGGCGGGAGGCCACAGATACGCAGTATTTT. Amino acids: CASSLVGREATDTQYF.

This clonotype came up many times. The V call is TRBV7-2, the J call TRBJ2-1, with 14 nucleotides matching TRBD2. Losses at the gene ends were 5 bases for V and 3 bases for J; bases not matched to a gene: 6. There are 17 residues in the CDR3. Germline V CDR1 and CDR2: SGHTA, FQGNSA. This CDR3 is CASSPRLAGGIYNEQFF. In DNA, the CDR3 is TGTGCCAGCAGCCCAAGACTAGCGGGAGGGATCTACAATGAGCAGTTCTTC.

This clonotype has a count of ten or more. This chain joins TRBV20-1 and TRBJ2-4; D is possibly TRBD1 (5 bases). This CDR3 region has 13 residues. The V and J ends lost 6 bases and 5 bases respectively, with 14 bases between them. CDR1 and CDR2 (germline): DFQATT, SNEGSKA (reference sequence). CDR3 in amino acids: CSAPPGLQNIQYF. In DNA form, the CDR3 reads TGCAGTGCCCCACCAGGGCTCCAAAACATTCAGTACTTC.

This clonotype was found many times. The chain employs TRBV30 and TRBJ1-2; tentative D call: TRBD1 (5 bases). Germline V lookup: CDR1 GTSNPN, CDR2 SVGIG (reference sequence). This CDR3 is built from 14 residues. Trimming pared 0 bases from V and 8 bases from J, leaving 16 bases between. CDR3 sequence: CAWSVKTDSRGYTF. CDR3 in DNA: TGTGCCTGGAGTGTAAAGACAGACTCAAGAGGCTACACCTTC.

This clonotype occurred many times. The V call is TRBV7-2, the J call TRBJ2-3; TRBD2 matches at 11 bases. Looked up from germline, CDR1 is SGHTA and CDR2 is FQGNSA. V shed 4 bases and J 8 bases; nucleotides not matched to a gene: 2. CDR3 length equals 13 residues. CDR3 protein: CASSSLAGATQYF. The CDR3 coding sequence is TGTGCCAGCAGCTCACTAGCGGGAGCTACGCAGTATTTT.

This clonotype was detected ten times or more. The gene calls are TRBV12-5 and TRBJ2-5, with 9 positions matching TRBD1. The CDR3 runs 14 residues. The trim removed 5 bases at V and 4 bases at J, leaving 5 bases unmatched. Germline V gene lookup returns CDR1 LGHNT and CDR2 FRNRAP. The CDR3, as DNA: TGTGCTAGTGGTAAAGGACAGGGGCCAGAGACCCAGTACTTC. Its protein is CASGKGQGPETQYF.

This clonotype was counted many times. The chain combines TRBV6-5 with TRBJ2-5; D perhaps matches TRBD2 (5 bases). The CDR3 runs 12 residues. V was cut by 6 bases and J by 2 bases, with 7 bases left in between. Germline assignment: CDR1 MNHEY and CDR2 SVGAGI. CDR3 protein: CASRTGQETQYF. In nucleotides, the CDR3 is TGTGCCAGCAGAACGGGACAAGAGACCCAGTACTTC.

This clonotype was seen ten or more times. This sequence joins TRBV5-1 and TRBJ2-6; TRBD1 might be the D (6 bases). V dropped 4 bases and J dropped 3 bases, with 11 bases sitting between them. Germline lookup yields CDR1 SGHRS and CDR2 YFSETQ. This CDR3 comprises 15 residues. The CDR3: CASSNQGLGANVLTF. The CDR3 bases are TGCGCCAGCAGCAACCAGGGGCTTGGGGCCAACGTCCTGACTTTC.

The CDR3 reads CASSLFHYEQYF. DNA for the CDR3: TGTGCCAGCAGTTTATTCCATTACGAGCAGTACTTC. The chain employs TRBV28 and TRBJ2-7; D not resolved. Trimming pared 1 base from V and 4 bases from J, leaving 5 bases between. The CDR3 spans 12 residues. CDR1 MDHEN and CDR2 SYDVKM come from the germline V gene.

This clonotype was observed many times. The chain couples TRBV20-1 to TRBJ2-1; D gene ambiguous. The CDR3 is made up of 14 amino acids. CDR1 is DFQATT and CDR2 is SNEGSKA in the germline V gene (reference sequence). Trimming took off 5 bases at V and 7 bases at J, with 18 bases between the two ends. The CDR3 sequence: CSAGRNLEGNEQFF. The CDR3, as DNA: TGCAGTGCTGGAAGAAATCTCGAAGGAAATGAGCAGTTCTTC.

This clonotype was observed a few times. The chain uses TRBV20-1 and TRBJ2-3; the D gene is possibly TRBD2 (6 bases). The ends were cut back, 3 bases at V and 1 base at J, with 17 bases in the middle. The CDR3 has 16 amino acids. The V gene's germline CDR1 is DFQATT and CDR2 SNEGSKA (reference sequence). The DNA for the CDR3 is TGCAGTGCTAGGGGGAGGAGCACCCCACGCACAGATACGCAGTATTTT. Amino acids: CSARGRSTPRTDTQYF.

The chain employs TRBV24-1 and TRBJ1-5; D unresolved. Germline values: CDR1 KGHDR, CDR2 SFDVKD. This CDR3 has 15 amino acids. Trimming removed 7 bases from V and 1 base from J, with 13 bases in between. CDR3 nucleotides: TGTGCCACCAGCTTCGCGAATGGCAGCAATCAGCCCCAGCATTTT. This codes for CATSFANGSNQPQHF.

This clonotype was counted many times. The chain uses TRBV28 and TRBJ2-1, with 8 bases identical to TRBD1. The CDR3 is made up of 15 amino acids. With 5 bases clipped from V and 3 bases from J, the junction kept 6 bases outside the gene matches. The germline CDR1 and CDR2 sequences are MDHEN and SYDVKM. The CDR3 DNA sequence: TGTGCCAGCAGTCCCACAGGGGGATTCTACAATGAGCAGTTCTTC. Encoded protein: CASSPTGGFYNEQFF.

This clonotype has a count of ten or more. J is TRBJ1-5 and V is TRBV5-6, with TRBD1 matching 12 bases. V shed 1 base, J shed 2 bases, and the junction held 4 bases outside the gene matches. Germline lookup yields CDR1 SGHDT and CDR2 YYEEEE. The CDR3 is 17 residues long. CDR3 nucleotide sequence: TGTGCCAGCAGCTTGTGGGACAGGGGGCATGGCAATCAGCCCCAGCATTTT. The encoded protein is CASSLWDRGHGNQPQHF.

J is TRBJ1-2 and V is TRBV2; TRBD1 matches at 8 bases. The CDR3 spans 17 residues. Germline CDR1 reads SNHLY; CDR2 reads FYNNEI. The V and J ends lost 7 bases and 2 bases, in that order; junction bases with no gene match: 15. Written as DNA, the CDR3 is TGTGCCAGCACCCGGGCGGGCAGGGGGCGGGGGAACTATGGCTACACCTTC. It is translated as CASTRAGRGRGNYGYTF.

At least ten counts were recorded for this clonotype. The chain joins TRBV5-1 to TRBJ2-3; D is unclear. The germline V and J ends were trimmed by 1 base and 4 bases, with 10 bases remaining between them. This CDR3 contains 14 residues. From germline, CDR1 is SGHRS and CDR2 YFSETQ. DNA of the CDR3: TGCGCCAGCAGCTTGCCGGGTCCGGCAGATACGCAGTATTTT. Its translation is CASSLPGPADTQYF.

This clonotype ranks as medium-sized. The chain employs TRBV24-1 and TRBJ2-2, with 8 nucleotides matching TRBD2. The CDR3 totals 21 residues. From germline, CDR1 is KGHDR and CDR2 SFDVKD. With 1 base clipped from V and 0 bases from J, the junction kept 15 bases outside the gene matches. The CDR3 region is CATSDFASGPVGLANTGELFF. The DNA of the CDR3 is TGTGCCACCAGTGATTTTGCTAGCGGGCCCGTCGGCCTCGCGAACACCGGGGAGCTGTTTTTT.

Ten or more counts support this clonotype. The J gene is TRBJ1-6, the V gene TRBV7-9; no definite D call. The V end lost 10 bases, the J end lost 5 bases, and 12 bases lay between the germline ends. The CDR3 runs 13 residues. Germline V gives CDR1 SEHNR, CDR2 FQNEAQ (reference sequence). The CDR3 DNA sequence: TGTGCCACACGGGGAGGCAATAATTCACCCCTCCACTTT. This encodes CATRGGNNSPLHF.

This clonotype was counted at least ten times. The chain links TRBV15 to TRBJ1-1, with a possible D match to TRBD1 (5 bases). The CDR3 consists of 15 residues. The V and J ends lost 3 bases and 3 bases respectively, with 14 bases between them. Per germline, CDR1 LNHNV and CDR2 YYDKDF (reference sequence). The CDR3 DNA reads as TGTGCCACCAGCAGCCAGCAGGGTCCAGACACTGAAGCTTTCTTT. Translating gives CATSSQQGPDTEAFF.

This clonotype was detected ten times or more. The genes are TRBV7-9 and TRBJ2-1, with TRBD1 matching 7 bases. CDR1 and CDR2 from the germline V gene are SEHNR and FQNEAQ (reference sequence). The CDR3 has 17 amino acids. J lost 6 bases, V lost 2 bases, and 13 bases had no gene match. Here the CDR3 reads CASSLRSGWDSINEQFF. Here the CDR3 DNA reads TGTGCCAGCAGCTTACGTTCTGGTTGGGACAGCATCAATGAGCAGTTCTTC.

This clonotype occurred many times. The chain has TRBV19 and TRBJ2-1; D is possibly TRBD2 (6 bases). Trimming left V 5 bases short and J 0 bases short, with 11 bases between. Germline V CDR1 and CDR2: LNHDA, SQIVND (reference sequence). This CDR3 has 15 amino acids. The CDR3 loop reads CASSGRIGSYNEQFF. CDR3 coding DNA: TGTGCCAGTAGTGGGAGGATCGGCTCCTACAATGAGCAGTTCTTC.

In this sample, this clonotype is medium-sized (0.01 to 0.1%). The V call is TRBV3-1, the J call TRBJ2-2, with TRBD1 as a possible D gene (6 bases). Germline loops: CDR1 LGHDT, CDR2 YNNKEL (reference sequence). The CDR3 length is 15 residues. V lost 2 bases to trimming and J lost 0 bases, with 7 bases between them. The CDR3 loop reads CASSQSGANTGELFF. The CDR3 coding sequence is TGTGCCAGCAGCCAATCAGGGGCGAACACCGGGGAGCTGTTTTTT.

This clonotype occurred many times. The V gene is TRBV2, the J gene TRBJ1-1; D remains unclear. V lost 6 bases and J 0 bases, leaving 11 bases between the germline ends. The germline V gene has CDR1 SNHLY and CDR2 FYNNEI. The CDR3 consists of 14 residues. The CDR3 here is CASRPTYMNTEAFF. CDR3 sequence (DNA): TGTGCCAGCAGGCCAACTTACATGAACACTGAAGCTTTCTTT.

This clonotype was seen many times. The CDR3 nucleotides are TGTGCCAGCAGTTACTCTACCACTGGACAGGGAATCAAAGAGCAGTTCTTC. Protein product: CASSYSTTGQGIKEQFF. V gene TRBV6-2 or TRBV6-3 combines with J gene TRBJ2-1; 8 bases agree with TRBD1. Germline trimming cut 0 bases from V and 10 bases from J; bases unmatched to any gene: 14. The germline CDR1 and CDR2 sequences are MNHEY and SVGEGT. CDR3 length: 17 residues.

This clonotype was picked up many times. The CDR3 here is CASSEVWGKLFF. The CDR3 bases are TGTGCCAGCAGTGAAGTGTGGGGGAAACTGTTTTTT. The rearrangement links TRBV2 to TRBJ1-4; D is possibly TRBD1 (5 bases). The germline gives CDR1 SNHLY, CDR2 FYNNEI. The CDR3 spans 12 residues. Deletions cut 1 base from V and 11 bases from J, with 8 bases between.

This clonotype has a count of ten or more. The chain combines TRBV15 with TRBJ2-7; TRBD1 aligns across 8 bases. The CDR3 is 14 amino acids. The V gene end was trimmed by 2 bases and the J gene end by 5 bases; junction bases not matched to a gene: 5. The germline CDR1 and CDR2 sequences are LNHNV and YYDKDF (reference sequence). CDR3 protein: CATSRRTGSHEQYF. The CDR3, as DNA: TGTGCCACCAGCAGACGGACAGGGAGCCACGAGCAGTACTTC.

This clonotype was seen ten or more times. The chain joins TRBV5-1 to TRBJ2-7; TRBD2 matches 7 bases. The V and J ends lost 4 bases and 5 bases, in that order; junction bases with no gene match: 18. Germline values: CDR1 SGHRS, CDR2 YFSETQ. The CDR3 totals 17 residues. The CDR3 DNA reads TGCGCCAGCAGCGGGGAGGTGGTCGCGGGGGTGCCCCACGAGCAGTACTTC. This translates into CASSGEVVAGVPHEQYF.

In regard to this clonotype: A much larger clone lies a single base off, so this may be a read error. The rearrangement links TRBV7-6 to TRBJ1-1, with 7 positions matching TRBD1. The germline CDR1 and CDR2 sequences are SGHVS and FNYEAQ. This CDR3 spans 17 amino acids. DNA of the CDR3: TGTGTCAGCAGCTTAGGATGGGACAGAGCCATGAACACTGAAGCTTTCTTT. This sequence encodes CVSSLGWDRAMNTEAFF. The complete variable domain, with remaining parts taken from reference TRBV7-6 and TRBJ1-1, reads GAGVSQSPRYKVTKRGQDVALRCDPISGHVSLYWYRQALGQGPEFLTYFNYEAQQDKSGLPNDRFSAERPEGSISTLTIQRTEQRDSAMYRCVSSLGWDRAMNTEAFFGQGTRLTVV.